The 16 T cell receptor beta chains given below trace back to one sample, sequenced in a study of chemoradiotherapy in HPV16-positive cancers. Only in-frame clones appear in the TCRdb table, and some are missing; sequencing was by immunoSEQ multiplex PCR. The sample holds 2,000 to 2,500 clones, roughly 84% seen once. This specimen consisted of tumor tissue, obtained from a patient who underwent chemoradiotherapy. The receptors were gathered from a human donor with HPV-associated anogenital cancer.

The gene calls are TRBV6-4 and TRBJ2-3; TRBD2 agrees at 10 bases. J was trimmed by 1 base and V by 5 bases; bases with no gene match: 3. There are 15 residues in the CDR3. CDR1 is MRHNA and CDR2 is SNTAGT in the germline V gene. CDR3 amino acids: CASSRLAGGTDTQYF. DNA of the CDR3: TGTGCCAGCAGTCGTCTAGCGGGAGGCACAGATACGCAGTATTTT.

The chain carries TRBV6-6 and TRBJ2-2; either TRBD1 or TRBD2 may supply D (5 bases each). V was clipped by 6 bases and J by 0 bases, with 11 bases between them. CDR3 length equals 15 residues. The germline V gene encodes CDR1 MNHNY and CDR2 SVGAGI (reference sequence). The CDR3 nucleotides are TGTGCCAGCAGGAGGGGCCTCTCGAACACCGGGGAGCTGTTTTTT. Its translation is CASRRGLSNTGELFF.

V is TRBV6-6 and J is TRBJ1-2; a weak D match, TRBD1 (5 bases). V lost 8 bases and J lost 5, with 12 bases in between. Germline CDR1 MNHNY, CDR2 SVGAGI (reference sequence). This CDR3 comprises 12 residues. The CDR3 nucleotides are TGTGCCAGCCAGGGCTCTCAGTATGGCTACACCTTC. This codes for CASQGSQYGYTF.

V and J are TRBV16 and TRBJ2-1; D not resolved. The V and J ends lost 1 base and 0 bases respectively, with 7 bases between them. Germline loops: CDR1 KGHSY, CDR2 FQNENV. This CDR3 is built from 15 residues. CDR3 in DNA: TGTGCCAGCAGCCAATTACGGAGCTCCTACAATGAGCAGTTCTTC. Translating it yields CASSQLRSSYNEQFF.

The chain joins TRBV19 to TRBJ1-6; D is possibly TRBD1 (5 bases). Trimming stripped 8 bases from V and 7 bases from J, with 9 bases between. The CDR3 spans 12 residues. From germline, CDR1 is LNHDA and CDR2 SQIVND (reference sequence). DNA of the CDR3: TGTGCCAGTTGGGACTTAAATTCACCCCTCCACTTT. Translated: CASWDLNSPLHF.

The chain links TRBV7-3 to TRBJ2-5, with D tentatively TRBD1 (5 bases). The V gene's germline CDR1 is SGHTA and CDR2 FQGTGA. The V end lost 6 bases, the J end lost 5 bases, and 19 bases lay between the germline ends. CDR3 size: 15 residues. This CDR3 reads CASSFSGRAAETQYF. CDR3 DNA: TGTGCCAGCAGTTTCTCTGGCAGGGCGGCGGAGACCCAGTACTTC.

The sample holds a few counts of this clone. The chain links TRBV19 to TRBJ1-2, with D unresolved. CDR1 LNHDA and CDR2 SQIVND come from the germline V gene (reference sequence). CDR3 size: 12 residues. V was cut by 5 bases and J by 4 bases, with 8 bases left in between. The CDR3: CASSDGFYGYTF. The CDR3 DNA sequence: TGTGCCAGTAGTGATGGATTCTATGGCTACACCTTC.

The V call is TRBV27, the J call TRBJ1-5, with no clear D. The length of the CDR3 is 13 residues. CDR1 is MNHEY, CDR2 SMNVEV, per germline (reference sequence). V dropped 3 bases and J dropped 5 bases, with 8 bases sitting between them. For the CDR3, the DNA is TGTGCCAGCAGTTTCGGCATCTATCAGCCCCAGCATTTT. This encodes CASSFGIYQPQHF.

The rearrangement uses TRBV15 and TRBJ1-4; D remains unclear. V lost 5 bases to trimming and J lost 7 bases, with 11 bases between them. Germline V gives CDR1 LNHNV, CDR2 YYDKDF (reference sequence). CDR3 size: 13 residues. The CDR3 spells CATSWSLGEKLFF. CDR3 sequence (DNA): TGTGCCACCAGCTGGAGTCTCGGTGAAAAACTGTTTTTT.

This clone was seen just once. The V gene is TRBV10-3, the J gene TRBJ2-7; a possible D gene is TRBD2 (7 bases). With 0 bases removed from V and 2 bases from J, the gap between germline ends came to 14 bases. This CDR3 is 16 amino acids long. The germline gives CDR1 ENHRY, CDR2 SYGVKD. The CDR3 sequence: CAISESGGAATYEQYF. In DNA form, the CDR3 reads TGTGCCATCAGTGAGTCTGGGGGGGCGGCTACCTACGAGCAGTACTTC.

The V gene is TRBV7-8, the J gene TRBJ2-7; 7 nucleotides line up with TRBD2. Per the germline V gene, CDR1 is SGHVS and CDR2 is FQNEAQ. This CDR3 has 16 residues. With V trimmed by 6 bases and J by 2 bases, 13 bases remained unmatched. The CDR3 sequence is CASSPVVGAGPYEQYF. The DNA of the CDR3 is TGTGCCAGCAGTCCCGTCGTCGGAGCGGGGCCCTACGAGCAGTACTTC.

This clone has a handful of counts. V gene TRBV7-2 combines with J gene TRBJ2-7; no definite D call. The germline gives CDR1 SGHTA, CDR2 FQGNSA. The CDR3 length is 16 residues. The ends were cut back, 2 bases at V and 1 base at J, with 15 bases in the middle. The CDR3: CASSLSRRYLSYEQYF. CDR3 bases: TGTGCCAGCAGCTTAAGCCGCAGGTATTTATCCTACGAGCAGTACTTC.

The chain couples TRBV20-1 to TRBJ2-6; D is unresolved. V was shortened by 7 bases and J by 9 bases, with 10 bases between the two germline ends. Germline V CDR1 and CDR2: DFQATT, SNEGSKA (reference sequence). This CDR3 contains 11 residues. The CDR3 DNA sequence: TGCAGTGTTAAGGCTGGCAACGTCCTGACTTTC. Translated, it gives CSVKAGNVLTF.

The chain is built from TRBV27 and TRBJ2-7; 11 nucleotides line up with TRBD2. The CDR3 has 14 residues. The J segment lost 3 bases and the V segment lost 6 bases, leaving 4 bases of the junction unmatched. CDR1 and CDR2 from the germline V gene are MNHEY and SMNVEV (reference sequence). Written as DNA, the CDR3 is TGTGCCAGCAGGACTGGACTAGCGGGCTACGAGCAGTACTTC. As protein: CASRTGLAGYEQYF.

V is TRBV2 and J is TRBJ1-2, with D tentatively TRBD1 (6 bases). The germline V gene encodes CDR1 SNHLY and CDR2 FYNNEI. Trimming stripped 6 bases from V and 2 bases from J, with 19 bases between. The CDR3 runs 16 residues. CDR3 DNA: TGTGCCAGCAGCACGAGGGGGGGCCTTGCGAACTATGGCTACACCTTC. It is translated as CASSTRGGLANYGYTF.

The rearrangement joins TRBV28 to TRBJ2-3; no clear D. Germline assignment: CDR1 MDHEN and CDR2 SYDVKM. This CDR3 spans 13 amino acids. The V end was cut by 3 bases, the J end by 2 bases, with 6 bases between. The CDR3 reads CASSLPVTDTQYF. DNA for the CDR3: TGTGCCAGCAGTTTGCCGGTCACAGATACGCAGTATTTT.